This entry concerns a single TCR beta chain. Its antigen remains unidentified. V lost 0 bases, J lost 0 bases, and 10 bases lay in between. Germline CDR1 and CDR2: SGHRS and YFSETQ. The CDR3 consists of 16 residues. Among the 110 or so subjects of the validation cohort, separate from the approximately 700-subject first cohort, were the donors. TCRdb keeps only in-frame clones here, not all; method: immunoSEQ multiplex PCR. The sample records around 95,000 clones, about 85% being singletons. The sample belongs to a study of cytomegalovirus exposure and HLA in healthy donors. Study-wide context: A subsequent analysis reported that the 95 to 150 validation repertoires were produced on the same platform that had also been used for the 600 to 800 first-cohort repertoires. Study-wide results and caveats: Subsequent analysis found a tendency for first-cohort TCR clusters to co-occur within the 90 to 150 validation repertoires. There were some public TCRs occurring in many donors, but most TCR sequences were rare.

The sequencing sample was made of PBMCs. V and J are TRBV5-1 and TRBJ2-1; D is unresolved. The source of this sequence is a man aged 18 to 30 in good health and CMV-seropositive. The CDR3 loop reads CASSLDIRYSYNEQFF. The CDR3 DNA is TGCGCCAGCAGCTTGGATATCAGATACTCCTACAATGAGCAGTTCTTC. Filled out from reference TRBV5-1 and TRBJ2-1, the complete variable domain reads KAGVTQTPRYLIKTRGQQVTLSCSPISGHRSVSWYQQTPGQGLQFLFEYFSETQRNKGNFPGRFSGRQFSNSRSEMNVSTLELGDSALYLCASSLDIRYSYNEQFFGPGTRLTVL.